Sequencing of this T cell receptor beta chain was carried out in a study of T cell responses to AZD1222 COVID-19 vaccine (dated by TCRdb to the early 2020s). About the investigation overall: A total of 233 trial participants underwent TCR sequencing, of whom more than 200 had received two doses of AZD1222 and some 26 had received two doses of the MenACWY control vaccine. Trial participants were enrolled into age subgroups of 18-55, 56-69 and 70-plus years, which contained about 160, 30 and 59 TCR-sequenced participants, respectively. What the authors observed across the whole study: Because no day 14 peak-response samples were available, the repertoires could be characterized only after the peak T cell response. CD4 TCRs associated with the vaccine covered the entire spike protein, and the dominant responses were in regions 160-218 and 743-854. After two AZD1222 doses, spike-specific TCR breadth and depth were significantly higher than at day 0 and than in MenACWY recipients. Most participants were white British and females outnumbered males, and the authors suggested that clonal diversity may have been underestimated. The 56-69-year group was small, and its depth increase did not reach significance, likely because of low power. Conclusions about previously exposed vaccinees were limited because only six or seven AZD1222 recipients were SARS-CoV-2 seropositive at baseline. Nearly half of unique spike-specific TCRs reportedly recognized epitopes outside regions mutated in the B.1.351 and B.1.1.7 variants.

Including cysteine and phenylalanine, the CDR3 has 12 amino acids. Here the CDR3 DNA is all that survives: 36 bases in frame from base 1. Trimming removed 4 bases from V and 0 bases from J, leaving 3 bases between the germline ends. CDR1 SGDLS and CDR2 YYNGEE are derived from the germline V gene. The CDR3 regions of human TCRbeta chains were analyzed by immunosequencing. The authors' pipeline ran thus. TCRs in the repertoires were compared against a reference library of SARS-CoV-2-specific TCRs that had been generated with the MIRA antigen-specificity platform. Breadth was defined as the fraction of unique TCRs that were SARS-CoV-2-associated. Depth was defined as the fraction of total T cells that were SARS-CoV-2-associated. Using the MIRA data, each spike-specific TCR was mapped to the spike region that the TCR reacts to and placed in a CD4 or CD8 class. Log10-transformed breadth and depth values were compared by one-way ANOVA with Sidak's multiple comparisons tests. TCRdb's version of the immuneACCESS table is confined to in-frame rearrangements and falls short of the full clone set. An unresolved V gene accounts for under half of the shortfall where checked; the remainder is of unknown origin. From that table come the V and J calls and clone size; the DNA was used to work out D and trimming. Here the sample has approximately 130,000 clones; 85% occur a single time. The ten largest make up more than 7.5% of the sample.

According to the study, the label for this sample's time point signals: about 28 days (+/-7) after the second vaccine dose. Interpreted using the paper, the treatment or condition label stands for: meningococcal conjugate vaccine given as trial control. Samples from vaccinated people were obtained from the UK trials COV001 and COV002, which included a single-blind randomized controlled phase 2/3 trial of AZD1222 (ChAdOx1 nCoV-19) in healthy adults. Trial participant PBMC samples were collected at day 0 and day 28 after the second dose for TCRbeta chain sequencing. About this clone itself: The antigen it recognizes is unknown. Base-call qualities are not available, and no considerably larger clone is one nucleotide away.

This TCR was sampled from an adult who received the MenACWY meningococcal vaccine as a control. Recombination joined TRBV9 with TRBJ2-3; the D gene identity is not certain. This specimen was peripheral blood, taken 28 days after the second dose of the MenACWY control vaccine. The DNA sequence follows: TGTGCCAGCAGCCTCAGCACAGATACGCAGTATTTT. This gives the protein CASSLSTDTQYF. Joined to the reference TRBV9 and TRBJ2-3 proteins, this CDR3 gives the full variable domain: DSGVTQTPKHLITATGQRVTLRCSPRSGDLSVYWYQQSLDQGLQFLIQYYNGEERAKGNILERFSAQQFPDLHSELNLSSLELGDSALYFCASSLSTDTQYFGPGTRLTVL.